The entry below gives a single T cell receptor beta chain sequence along with its context. The data were obtained in a study of blood T cell repertoires in COVID-19. Germline CDR1 is SQVTM and CDR2 is ANQGSEA. V was pared by 5 bases and J by 2 bases, with 8 bases between. The CDR3 sequence is 12 residues long. TCRdb keeps only in-frame clones here, not all; method: immunoSEQ multiplex PCR. Of under 250,000 clones in the sample, about 86% were seen once. The material sequenced was peripheral blood. This TCR was recovered from a woman aged 25 to 39 who had recovered from COVID-19. The chain recombines TRBV29-1 with TRBJ2-3, with D possibly being TRBD2 (5 bases). The CDR3 DNA reads as TGCAGCGTTCCGGGGTTCACAGATACGCAGTATTTT. It specifies CSVPGFTDTQYF.